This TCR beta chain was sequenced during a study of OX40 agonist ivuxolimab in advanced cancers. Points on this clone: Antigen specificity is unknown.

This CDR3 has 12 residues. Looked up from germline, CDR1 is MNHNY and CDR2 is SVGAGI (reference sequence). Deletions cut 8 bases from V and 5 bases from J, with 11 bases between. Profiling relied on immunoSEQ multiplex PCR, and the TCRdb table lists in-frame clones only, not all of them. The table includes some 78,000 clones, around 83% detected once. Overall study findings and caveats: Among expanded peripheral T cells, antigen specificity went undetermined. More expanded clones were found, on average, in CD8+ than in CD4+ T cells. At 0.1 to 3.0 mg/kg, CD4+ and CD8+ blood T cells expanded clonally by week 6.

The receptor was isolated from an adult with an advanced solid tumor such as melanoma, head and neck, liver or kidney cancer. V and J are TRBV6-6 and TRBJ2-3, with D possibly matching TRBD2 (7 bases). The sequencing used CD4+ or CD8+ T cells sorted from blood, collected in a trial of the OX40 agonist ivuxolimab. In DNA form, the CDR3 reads TGTGCCAGCGCGGGGGCCGGAGATACGCAGTATTTT. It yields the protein CASAGAGDTQYF.